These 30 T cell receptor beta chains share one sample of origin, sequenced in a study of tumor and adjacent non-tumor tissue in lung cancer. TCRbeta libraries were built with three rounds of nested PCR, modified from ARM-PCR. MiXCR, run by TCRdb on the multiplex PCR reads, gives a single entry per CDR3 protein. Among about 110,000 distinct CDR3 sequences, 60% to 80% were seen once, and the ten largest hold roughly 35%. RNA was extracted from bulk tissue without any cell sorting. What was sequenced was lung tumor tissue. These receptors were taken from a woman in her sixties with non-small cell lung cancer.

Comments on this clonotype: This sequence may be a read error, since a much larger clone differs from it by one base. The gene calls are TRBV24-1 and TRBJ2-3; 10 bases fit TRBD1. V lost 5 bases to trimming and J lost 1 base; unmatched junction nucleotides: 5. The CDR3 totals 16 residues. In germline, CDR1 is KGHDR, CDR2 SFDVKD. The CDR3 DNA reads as TGTGCCACCAGTGGCAGACAGGGGGCCTGCACAGATACGCAGTATTTT. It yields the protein CATSGRQGACTDTQYF.

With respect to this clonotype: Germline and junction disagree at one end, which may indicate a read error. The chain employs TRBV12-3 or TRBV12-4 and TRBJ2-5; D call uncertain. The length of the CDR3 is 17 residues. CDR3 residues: CANSFGLLGGEEETQYF. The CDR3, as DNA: TGTGCCAACAGTTTCGGGCTCCTAGGTGGGGAAGAAGAGACCCAGTACTTC.

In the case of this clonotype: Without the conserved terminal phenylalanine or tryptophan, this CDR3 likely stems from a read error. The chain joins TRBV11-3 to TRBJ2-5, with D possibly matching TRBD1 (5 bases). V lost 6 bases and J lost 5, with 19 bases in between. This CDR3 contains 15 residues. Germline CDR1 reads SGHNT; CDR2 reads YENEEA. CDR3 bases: TGTGCCAGCAGTCTCGTGGGGCACGTAGGGGAGACCCAGTACTAC. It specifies CASSLVGHVGETQYY.

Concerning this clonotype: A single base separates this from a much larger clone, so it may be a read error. The DNA for the CDR3 is TGTGCCAGCAGATACTCATCGGGTCGGCCCCAGCATTTT. It encodes CASRYSSGRPQHF. The chain links TRBV6-5 to TRBJ1-5; D unresolved. The CDR3 runs to 13 residues. From germline, CDR1 is MNHEY and CDR2 SVGAGI.

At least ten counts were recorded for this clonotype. The CDR3 spells CASTAGRGNTIYF. CDR3 sequence (DNA): TGTGCCAGCACCGCGGGGAGGGGAAACACCATATATTTT. The chain recombines TRBV28 with TRBJ1-3; no reliable D call. The germline V and J ends were trimmed by 7 bases and 4 bases, with 11 bases remaining between them. The CDR3 is made up of 13 amino acids. From germline, CDR1 is MDHEN and CDR2 SYDVKM.

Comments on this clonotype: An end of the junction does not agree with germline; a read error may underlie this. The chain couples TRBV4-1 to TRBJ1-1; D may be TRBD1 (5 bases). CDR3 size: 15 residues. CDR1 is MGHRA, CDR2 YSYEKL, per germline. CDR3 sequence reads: CAISQGGLTGAEAFF. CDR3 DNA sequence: TGCGCCATCAGCCAAGGAGGGCTTACGGGGGCTGAAGCTTTCTTT.

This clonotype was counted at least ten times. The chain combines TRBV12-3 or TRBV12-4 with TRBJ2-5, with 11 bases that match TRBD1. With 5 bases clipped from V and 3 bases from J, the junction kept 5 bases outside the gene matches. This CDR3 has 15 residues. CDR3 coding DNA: TGTGCCAGCAGTCGGGGACAGGGGGTGGAAGAGACCCAGTACTTC. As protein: CASSRGQGVEETQYF.

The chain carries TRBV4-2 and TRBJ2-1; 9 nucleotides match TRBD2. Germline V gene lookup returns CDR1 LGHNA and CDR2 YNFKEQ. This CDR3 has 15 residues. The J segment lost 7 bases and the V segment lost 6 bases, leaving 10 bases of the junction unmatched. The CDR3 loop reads CASRLRAGGQNEQFF. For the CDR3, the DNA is TGTGCCAGCAGGCTTAGAGCGGGAGGTCAGAATGAGCAGTTCTTC.

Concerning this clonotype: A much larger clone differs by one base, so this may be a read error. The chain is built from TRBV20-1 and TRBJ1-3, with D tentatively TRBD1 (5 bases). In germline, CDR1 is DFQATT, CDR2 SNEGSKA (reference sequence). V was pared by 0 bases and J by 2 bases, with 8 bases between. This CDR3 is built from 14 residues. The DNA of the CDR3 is TGCAGTGCTAGAGAACCAGGGACTGGAAACACCATATATTTT. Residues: CSAREPGTGNTIYF.

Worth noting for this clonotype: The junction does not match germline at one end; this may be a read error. CDR3 residues: CGSSPLAGTNYGNTF. In DNA, the CDR3 is TGCGGCAGCAGCCCCCTCGCGGGGACTAACTATGGCAACACGTTC. V is TRBV5-1 and J is TRBJ1-2, with TRBD1 as a possible D gene (5 bases). In germline, CDR1 is SGHRS, CDR2 YFSETQ. The CDR3 spans 15 residues.

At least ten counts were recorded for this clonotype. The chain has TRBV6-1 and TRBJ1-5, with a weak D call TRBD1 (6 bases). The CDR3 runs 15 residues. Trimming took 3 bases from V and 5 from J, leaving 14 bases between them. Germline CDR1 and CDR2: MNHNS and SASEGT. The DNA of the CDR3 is TGTGCCAGCAGTGAGGGACATACCAGTGATCAGCCCCAGCATTTT. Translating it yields CASSEGHTSDQPQHF.

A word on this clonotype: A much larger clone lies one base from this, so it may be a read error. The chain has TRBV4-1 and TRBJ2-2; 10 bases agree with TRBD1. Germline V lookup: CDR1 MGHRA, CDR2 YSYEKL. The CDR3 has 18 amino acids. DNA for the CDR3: TGCGCCAGCAACCAAGGACCCCCCGGGACAGGGGTAGTCGGGGAGCTGTTTTTT. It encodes CASNQGPPGTGVVGELFF.

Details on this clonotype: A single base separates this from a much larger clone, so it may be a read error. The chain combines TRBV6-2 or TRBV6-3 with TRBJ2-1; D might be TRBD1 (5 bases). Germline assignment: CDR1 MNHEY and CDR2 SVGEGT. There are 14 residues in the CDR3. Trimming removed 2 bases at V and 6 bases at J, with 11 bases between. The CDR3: CASSYGQGCNEQFF. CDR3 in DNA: TGTGCCAGCAGTTACGGGCAGGGCTGCAATGAGCAGTTCTTC.

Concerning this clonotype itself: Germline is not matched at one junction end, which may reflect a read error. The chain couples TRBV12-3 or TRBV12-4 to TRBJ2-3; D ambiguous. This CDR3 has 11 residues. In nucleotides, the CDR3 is TGTACCAGCAGTTTCACAAATACGCAGTATTTT. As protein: CTSSFTNTQYF.

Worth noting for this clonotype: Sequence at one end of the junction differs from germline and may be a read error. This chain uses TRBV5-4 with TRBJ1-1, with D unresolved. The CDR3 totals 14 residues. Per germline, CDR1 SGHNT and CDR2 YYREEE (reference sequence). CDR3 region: CTSSPVKVHTEAFF. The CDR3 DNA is TGTACCAGCAGCCCGGTAAAAGTGCACACTGAAGCTTTCTTT. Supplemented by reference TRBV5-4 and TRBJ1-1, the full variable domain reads ETGVTQSPTHLIKTRGQQVTLRCSSQSGHNTVSWYQQALGQGPQFIFQYYREEENGRGNFPPRFSGLQFPNYSSELNVNALELDDSALYLCTSSPVKVHTEAFFGQGTRLTVV.

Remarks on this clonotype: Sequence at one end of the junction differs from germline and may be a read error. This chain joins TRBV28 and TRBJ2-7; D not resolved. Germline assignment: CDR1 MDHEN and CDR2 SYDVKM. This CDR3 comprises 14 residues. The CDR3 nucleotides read TGTGCCAACAGTCTTACACAATATTCCTACGAGCAGTACTTC. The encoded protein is CANSLTQYSYEQYF.

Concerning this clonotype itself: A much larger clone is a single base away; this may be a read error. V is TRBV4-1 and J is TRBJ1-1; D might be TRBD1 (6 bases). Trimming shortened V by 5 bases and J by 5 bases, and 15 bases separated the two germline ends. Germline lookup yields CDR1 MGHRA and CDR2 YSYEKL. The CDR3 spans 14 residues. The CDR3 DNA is TGCGCCAGCAGCATAGTAGGGGGAGGGACTGAAGCTTTCTTT. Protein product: CASSIVGGGTEAFF.

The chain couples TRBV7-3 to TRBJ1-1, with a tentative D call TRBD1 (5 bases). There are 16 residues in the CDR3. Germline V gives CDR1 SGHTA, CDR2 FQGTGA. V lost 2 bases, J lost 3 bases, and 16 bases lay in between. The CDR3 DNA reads TGTGCCAGCAGCTTATGGGCAGGGAAGGGTTACACTGAAGCTTTCTTT. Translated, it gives CASSLWAGKGYTEAFF. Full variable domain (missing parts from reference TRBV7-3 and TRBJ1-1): GAGVSQTPSNKVTEKGKYVELRCDPISGHTALYWYRQSLGQGPEFLIYFQGTGAADDSGLPNDRFFAVRPEGSVSTLKIQRTERGDSAVYLCASSLWAGKGYTEAFFGQGTRLTVV.

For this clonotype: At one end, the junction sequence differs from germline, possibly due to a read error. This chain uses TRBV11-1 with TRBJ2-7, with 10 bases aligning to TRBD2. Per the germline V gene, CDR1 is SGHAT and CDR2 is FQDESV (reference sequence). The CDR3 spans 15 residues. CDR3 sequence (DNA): TGTGCCAGTAGCTTAATCAGCGGGAGGGCCCGCAAGCAGTACTTC. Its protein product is CASSLISGRARKQYF.

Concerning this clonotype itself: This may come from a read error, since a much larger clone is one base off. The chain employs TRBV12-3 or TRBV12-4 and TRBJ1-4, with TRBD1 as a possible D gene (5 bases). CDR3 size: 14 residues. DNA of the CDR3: TGTGCCAGCAGTCCGACAGTAAGCAATGAAAAAGTGTTTTTT. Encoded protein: CASSPTVSNEKVFF.

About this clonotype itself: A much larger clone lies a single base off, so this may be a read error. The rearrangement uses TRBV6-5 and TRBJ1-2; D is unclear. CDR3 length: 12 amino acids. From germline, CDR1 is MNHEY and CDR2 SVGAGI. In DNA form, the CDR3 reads TGTGCCAGCAGTTACTCGGGGAAAGGCTACGCCTTC. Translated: CASSYSGKGYAF.

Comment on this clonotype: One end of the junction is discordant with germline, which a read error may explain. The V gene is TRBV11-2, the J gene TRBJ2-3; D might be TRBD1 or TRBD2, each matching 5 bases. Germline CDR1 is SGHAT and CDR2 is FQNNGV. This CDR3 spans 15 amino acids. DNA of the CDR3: TGTACCAGTAGCGCATCCGGGACGGTCACAGATACGCAGTATTTT. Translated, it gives CTSSASGTVTDTQYF.

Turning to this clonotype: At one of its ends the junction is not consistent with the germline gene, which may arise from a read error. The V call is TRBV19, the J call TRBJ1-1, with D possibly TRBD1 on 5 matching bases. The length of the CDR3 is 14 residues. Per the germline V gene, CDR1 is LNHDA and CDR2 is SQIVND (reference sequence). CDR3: CASNSQGVDTEALF. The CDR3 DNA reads TGTGCCAGTAATTCCCAGGGCGTAGACACTGAAGCTTTATTT.

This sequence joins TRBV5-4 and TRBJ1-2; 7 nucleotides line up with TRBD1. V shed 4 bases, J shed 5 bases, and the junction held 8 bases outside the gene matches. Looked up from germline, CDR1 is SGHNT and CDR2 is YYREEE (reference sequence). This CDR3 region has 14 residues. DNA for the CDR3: TGTGCCAGCAGCCCCCGACAGGGTGAATATGGCTACACCTTC. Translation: CASSPRQGEYGYTF.

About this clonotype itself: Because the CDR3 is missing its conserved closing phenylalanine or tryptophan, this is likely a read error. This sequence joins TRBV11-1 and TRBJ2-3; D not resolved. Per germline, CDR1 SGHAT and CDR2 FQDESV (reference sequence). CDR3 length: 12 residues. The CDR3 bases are TGTGTCAGCAGCCCCAACGCGGATACGCAGTATTCT. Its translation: CVSSPNADTQYS.

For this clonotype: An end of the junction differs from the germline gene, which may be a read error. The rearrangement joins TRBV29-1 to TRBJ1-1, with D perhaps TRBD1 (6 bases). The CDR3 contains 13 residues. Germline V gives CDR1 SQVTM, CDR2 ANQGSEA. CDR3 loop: CTVLRGGRTEAFF. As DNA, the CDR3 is TGCACCGTTTTAAGGGGGGGTCGGACTGAAGCTTTCTTT.

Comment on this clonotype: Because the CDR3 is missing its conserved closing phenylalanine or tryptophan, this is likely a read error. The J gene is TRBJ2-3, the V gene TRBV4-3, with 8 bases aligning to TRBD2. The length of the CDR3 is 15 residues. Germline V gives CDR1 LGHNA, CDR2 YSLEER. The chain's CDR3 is CASNQGISGADTQYL. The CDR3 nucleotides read TGCGCCAGCAACCAAGGGATTAGCGGGGCAGATACGCAGTATTTA.

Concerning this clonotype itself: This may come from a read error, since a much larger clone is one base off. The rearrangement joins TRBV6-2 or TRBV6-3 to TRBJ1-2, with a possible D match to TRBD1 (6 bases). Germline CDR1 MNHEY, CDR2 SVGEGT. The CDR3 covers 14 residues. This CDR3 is CVSSDRGTSYGYTF. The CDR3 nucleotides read TGTGTCAGCAGTGACCGGGGGACATCGTATGGCTACACCTTC.

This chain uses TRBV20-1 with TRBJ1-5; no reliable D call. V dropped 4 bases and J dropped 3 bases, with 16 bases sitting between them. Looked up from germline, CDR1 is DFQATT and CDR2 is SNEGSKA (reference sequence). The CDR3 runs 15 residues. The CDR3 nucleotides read TGCAGTGCTATACATATAAAGGCGGACAATCAGCCCCAGCATTTT. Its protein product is CSAIHIKADNQPQHF.

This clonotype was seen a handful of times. The CDR3 protein is CASSSRLPGLAATYEQYF. CDR3 nucleotide sequence: TGTGCCAGCAGCAGTCGCCTTCCGGGACTAGCGGCGACCTACGAGCAGTACTTC. The chain employs TRBV21-1 and TRBJ2-7; no DNA check was done on the table's D call, TRBD2. TRBV21-1 is shown as a pseudogene. The CDR3 totals 18 residues.